These T cell receptor beta chains were read from a single sample in a study of glioma-infiltrating T cells after dendritic cell vaccination. Profiled with immunoSEQ multiplex PCR; TCRdb holds only in-frame clones, not every one. The sample consists of approximately 67,000 clones, approximately 81% of them appearing once. This sample comprised blood, obtained before dendritic cell vaccination. These receptors were taken from a human donor with glioblastoma. Each CDR3 is given with its conserved first and last residue. D genes are given only for firm matches. Rows give clone size only sometimes, using once, few, many, or a class for an expanded clone.

TRBJ2-6	-	TRBD1	TRBV5-1	CASSLGDSSGANVLTF	TGCGCCAGCAGCCTGGGGGACAGCTCTGGGGCCAACGTCCTGACTTTC
TRBJ1-1	-	-	TRBV4-2	CASSQEGGGTEAFF	TGTGCCAGCAGCCAAGAAGGGGGGGGTACTGAAGCTTTCTTT
TRBJ1-3	few	-	TRBV6-6	CASSYPSGNTIYF	TGTGCCAGCAGTTACCCCTCCGGAAACACCATATATTTT
TRBJ2-2	once	-	TRBV7-9	CASSFETANTGELFF	TGTGCCAGCAGCTTCGAGACAGCGAACACCGGGGAGCTGTTTTTT
TRBJ1-6	-	-	TRBV7-3	CASSLSGQNNSPLHF	TGTGCCAGCAGCCTCTCGGGACAAAATAATTCACCCCTCCACTTT
TRBJ1-1	few	-	TRBV6-6	CASSYSAGAGGEAFF	TGTGCCAGCAGTTACTCGGCGGGGGCGGGGGGGGAAGCTTTCTTT
TRBJ2-7	-	TRBD1	TRBV7-9	CASSFGTGGTYEQYF	TGTGCCAGCAGCTTCGGGACAGGGGGGACCTACGAGCAGTACTTC
TRBJ1-2	few	-	TRBV13	CASSLGRLANYGYTF	TGTGCCAGCAGCTTAGGTCGGTTAGCTAACTATGGCTACACCTTC
TRBJ1-2	-	TRBD1	TRBV5-1	CASSLGALATGVGYTF	TGCGCCAGCAGCTTGGGGGCCCTAGCTACAGGGGTTGGCTACACCTTC
TRBJ1-1	-	-	TRBV6-6	CASSFDSEAFF	TGTGCCAGCAGCTTTGACAGTGAAGCTTTCTTT
TRBJ2-2	-	TRBD1	TRBV2	CASSVQGSSTGELFF	TGTGCCAGCAGCGTACAGGGGAGTAGCACCGGGGAGCTGTTTTTT
TRBJ2-7	few	TRBD1	TRBV7-9	CASSPDRDEQYF	TGTGCCAGCAGCCCCGACAGGGACGAGCAGTACTTC
TRBJ1-6	once	-	TRBV4-1	CASSQNPGGSGPLHF	TGCGCCAGCAGCCAAAACCCGGGGGGATCGGGACCCCTCCACTTT
TRBJ1-2	-	-	TRBV7-8	CASSLGRGYGYTF	TGTGCCAGCAGCTTAGGAAGGGGGTATGGCTACACCTTC
TRBJ1-4	once	-	TRBV7-9	CASSKKDSDEKLFF	TGTGCCAGCAGCAAGAAGGACAGTGATGAAAAACTGTTTTTT
TRBJ2-3	few	TRBD2	TRBV4-1	CASSLPPAAGSITDTQYF	TGCGCCAGCAGCCTGCCACCGGCAGCGGGGTCAATCACAGATACGCAGTATTTT
TRBJ2-7	-	-	TRBV5-6	CASSFGRGSYEQYF	TGTGCCAGCAGCTTTGGCAGGGGCTCCTACGAGCAGTACTTC
TRBJ1-5	-	TRBD1	TRBV6-5	CASRDTGDDQPQHF	TGTGCCAGCAGGGACACAGGGGATGATCAGCCCCAGCATTTT
TRBJ2-1	-	-	TRBV9	CASSPFDLTANNEQFF	TGTGCCAGCAGCCCCTTTGATCTAACAGCTAACAATGAGCAGTTCTTC
TRBJ2-3	-	-	TRBV5-1	CASSLAGDGTDTQYF	TGCGCCAGCAGCTTGGCCGGGGATGGCACAGATACGCAGTATTTT
TRBJ2-7	-	-	TRBV18	CASSPPYQVGKPSSYEQYF	TGTGCCAGCTCACCACCGTACCAGGTGGGTAAGCCGAGCTCCTACGAGCAGTACTTC
TRBJ1-2	-	-	TRBV2	CASSEAETAYGYTF	TGTGCCAGCAGTGAAGCGGAAACAGCCTACGGCTACACCTTC
TRBJ1-6	-	TRBD1	TRBV4-1	CASSQVKPSKGATYNSPLHF	TGCGCCAGCAGCCAAGTGAAGCCGAGCAAGGGGGCGACCTATAATTCACCCCTCCACTTT
TRBJ2-3	few	TRBD2	TRBV9	CASSGPGTSGGTDTQYF	TGTGCCAGCAGCGGCCCAGGAACTAGCGGGGGCACAGATACGCAGTATTTT
TRBJ1-2	-	TRBD1	TRBV11-2	CASSSRGLDRFYYGYTF	TGTGCCAGCAGCTCCAGGGGGCTAGACCGCTTTTACTATGGCTACACCTTC
TRBJ2-6	-	-	TRBV15	CATSRGQNSGANVLTF	TGTGCCACCAGCAGAGGACAGAACTCTGGGGCCAACGTCCTGACTTTC
TRBJ1-4	-	TRBD1	TRBV6-6	CASSYAGQGAKLFF	TGTGCCAGCAGTTACGCCGGACAGGGGGCAAAACTGTTTTTT
TRBJ2-1	-	TRBD2	TRBV5-6	CASSAMFRGGYNEQFF	TGTGCCAGCAGCGCCATGTTCCGCGGGGGGTACAATGAGCAGTTCTTC
TRBJ1-2	-	TRBD1	TRBV25-1	CASSLGQGGSGYTF	TGTGCCAGCAGCCTAGGACAGGGAGGGTCGGGCTACACCTTC
TRBJ1-6	-	-	TRBV7-8	CASSLASTGDNSPLHF	TGTGCCAGCAGCTTAGCCTCGACAGGAGATAATTCACCCCTCCACTTT
TRBJ1-4	medium-sized	-	TRBV18	CASSATQSEKLFF	TGTGCCAGCTCAGCCACACAGAGTGAAAAACTGTTTTTT
TRBJ2-3	-	-	TRBV27	CASRSISGSTDTQYF	TGTGCCAGCAGGTCGATCTCGGGGAGCACAGATACGCAGTATTTT
TRBJ1-2	-	TRBD1	TRBV19	CASRGQLKPANYGYTF	TGTGCCAGTAGGGGACAGTTGAAACCGGCTAACTATGGCTACACCTTC
TRBJ2-1	-	-	TRBV2	CASSFSQANEQFF	TGTGCCAGCAGTTTTTCACAGGCTAATGAGCAGTTCTTC
TRBJ2-3	-	TRBD2	TRBV5-1	CASSPKRHLGLAGEDTQYF	TGCGCCAGCAGCCCAAAAAGGCACTTGGGACTAGCGGGGGAAGATACGCAGTATTTT
TRBJ2-1	-	-	TRBV19	CASISSVNSNEQFF	TGTGCCAGTATTTCCAGCGTAAATAGCAATGAGCAGTTCTTC
TRBJ1-1	-	TRBD1	TRBV7-2	CASSFAPGTGRTEAFF	TGTGCCAGCAGCTTTGCCCCCGGGACAGGGAGGACTGAAGCTTTCTTT
TRBJ2-7	-	TRBD1	TRBV27	CASSLGQGMGEQYF	TGTGCCAGCAGTTTAGGACAGGGAATGGGCGAGCAGTACTTC
TRBJ2-1	-	-	TRBV5-1	CASSLWGGETSEQFF	TGCGCCAGCAGCTTGTGGGGGGGCGAAACAAGTGAGCAGTTCTTC
TRBJ1-6	-	TRBD1	TRBV27	CASSSTTGFLNSPLHF	TGTGCCAGCAGCAGTACGACAGGGTTTCTTAATTCACCCCTCCACTTT
TRBJ1-1	-	TRBD1	TRBV5-6	CASSLREGQAATEAFF	TGTGCCAGCAGCTTGAGGGAAGGACAGGCAGCAACTGAAGCTTTCTTT